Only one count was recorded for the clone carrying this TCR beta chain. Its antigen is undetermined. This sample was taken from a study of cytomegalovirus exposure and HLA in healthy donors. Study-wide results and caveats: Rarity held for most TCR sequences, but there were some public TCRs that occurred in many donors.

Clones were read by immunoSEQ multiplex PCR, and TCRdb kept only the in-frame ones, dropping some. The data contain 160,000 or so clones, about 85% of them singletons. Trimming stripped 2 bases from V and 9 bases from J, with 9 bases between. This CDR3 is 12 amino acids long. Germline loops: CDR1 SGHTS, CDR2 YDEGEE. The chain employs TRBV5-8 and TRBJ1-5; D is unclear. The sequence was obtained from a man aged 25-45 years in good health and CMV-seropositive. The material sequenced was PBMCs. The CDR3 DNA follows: TGTGCCAGCAGCTTCGGGAGTACGCCCCAGCATTTT. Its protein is CASSFGSTPQHF.